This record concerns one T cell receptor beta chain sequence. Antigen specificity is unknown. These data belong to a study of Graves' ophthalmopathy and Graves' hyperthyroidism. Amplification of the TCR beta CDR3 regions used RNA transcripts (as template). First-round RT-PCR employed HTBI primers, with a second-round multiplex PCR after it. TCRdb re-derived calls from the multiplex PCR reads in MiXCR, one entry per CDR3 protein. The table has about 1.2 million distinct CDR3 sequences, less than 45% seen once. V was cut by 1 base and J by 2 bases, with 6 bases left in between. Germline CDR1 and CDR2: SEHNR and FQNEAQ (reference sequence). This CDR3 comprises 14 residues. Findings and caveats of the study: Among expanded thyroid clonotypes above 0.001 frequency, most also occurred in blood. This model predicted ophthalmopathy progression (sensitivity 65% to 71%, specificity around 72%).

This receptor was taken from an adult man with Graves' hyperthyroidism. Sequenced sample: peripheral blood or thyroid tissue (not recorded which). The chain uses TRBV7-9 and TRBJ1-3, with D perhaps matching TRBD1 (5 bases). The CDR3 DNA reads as TGTGCCAGCAGCTTAGGGACACCTGGAAACACCATATATTTT. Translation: CASSLGTPGNTIYF. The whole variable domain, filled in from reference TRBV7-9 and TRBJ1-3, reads DTGVSQNPRHKITKRGQNVTFRCDPISEHNRLYWYRQTLGQGPEFLTYFQNEAQLEKSRLLSDRFSAERPKGSFSTLEIQRTEQGDSAMYLCASSLGTPGNTIYFGEGSWLTVV.